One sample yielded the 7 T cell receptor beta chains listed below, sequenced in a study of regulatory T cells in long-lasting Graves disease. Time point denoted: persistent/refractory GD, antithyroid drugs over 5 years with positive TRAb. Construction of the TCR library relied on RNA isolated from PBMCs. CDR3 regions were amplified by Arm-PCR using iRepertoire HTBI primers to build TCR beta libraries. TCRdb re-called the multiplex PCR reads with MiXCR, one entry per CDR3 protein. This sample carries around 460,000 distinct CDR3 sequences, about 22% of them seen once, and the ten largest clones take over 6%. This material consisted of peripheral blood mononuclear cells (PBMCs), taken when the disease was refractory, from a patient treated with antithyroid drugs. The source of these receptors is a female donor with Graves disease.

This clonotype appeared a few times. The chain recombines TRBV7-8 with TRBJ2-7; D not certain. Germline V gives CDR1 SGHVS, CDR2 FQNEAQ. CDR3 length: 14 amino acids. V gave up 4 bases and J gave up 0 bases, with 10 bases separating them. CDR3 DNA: TGTGCCAGCAGCTCCGGACGCCTCTCCTACGAGCAGTACTTC. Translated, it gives CASSSGRLSYEQYF. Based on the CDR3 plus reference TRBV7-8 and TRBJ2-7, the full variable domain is GAGVSQSPRYKVAKRGQDVALRCDPISGHVSLFWYQQALGQGPEFLTYFQNEAQLDKSGLPSDRFFAERPEGSVSTLKIQRTQQEDSAVYLCASSSGRLSYEQYFGPGTRLTVT.

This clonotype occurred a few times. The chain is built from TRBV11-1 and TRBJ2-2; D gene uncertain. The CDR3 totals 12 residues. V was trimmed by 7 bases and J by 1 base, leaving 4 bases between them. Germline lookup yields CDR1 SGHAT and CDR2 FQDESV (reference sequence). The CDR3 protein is CASTKNTGELFF. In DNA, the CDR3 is TGTGCCAGCACAAAGAACACCGGGGAGCTGTTTTTT.

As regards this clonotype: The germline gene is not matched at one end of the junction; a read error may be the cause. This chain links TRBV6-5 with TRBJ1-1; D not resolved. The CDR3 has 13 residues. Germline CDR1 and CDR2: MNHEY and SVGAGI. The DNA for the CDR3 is TGTGCCAGCAGTTATTCCGGGAACACTGGAGCTTTCTTT. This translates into CASSYSGNTGAFF.

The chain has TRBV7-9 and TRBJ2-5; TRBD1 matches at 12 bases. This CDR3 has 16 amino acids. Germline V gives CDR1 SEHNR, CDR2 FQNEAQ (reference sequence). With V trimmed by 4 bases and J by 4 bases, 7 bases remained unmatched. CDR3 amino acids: CASSSNWDRGPETQYF. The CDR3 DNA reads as TGTGCCAGCAGCTCAAATTGGGACAGGGGGCCAGAGACCCAGTACTTC.

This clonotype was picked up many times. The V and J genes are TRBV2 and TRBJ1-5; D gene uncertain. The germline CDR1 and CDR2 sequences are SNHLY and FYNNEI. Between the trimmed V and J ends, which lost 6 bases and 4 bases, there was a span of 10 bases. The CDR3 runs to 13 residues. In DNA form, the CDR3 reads TGTGCCAGCAGAGGTTCAGAGAATCAGCCCCAGCATTTT. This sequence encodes CASRGSENQPQHF.

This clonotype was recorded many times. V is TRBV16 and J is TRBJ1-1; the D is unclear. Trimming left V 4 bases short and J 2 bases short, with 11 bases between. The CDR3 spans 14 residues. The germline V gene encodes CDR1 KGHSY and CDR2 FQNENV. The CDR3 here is CASSRNRENTEAFF. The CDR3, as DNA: TGTGCCAGCAGCCGGAATCGGGAAAACACTGAAGCTTTCTTT.

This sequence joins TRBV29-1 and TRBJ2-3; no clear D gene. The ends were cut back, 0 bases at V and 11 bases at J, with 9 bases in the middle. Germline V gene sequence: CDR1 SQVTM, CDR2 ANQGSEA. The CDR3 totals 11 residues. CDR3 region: CSVEDLSRQYF. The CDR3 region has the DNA TGCAGCGTTGAAGATCTTTCAAGGCAGTATTTT.